These 11 T cell receptor beta chains originate from one sample sequenced in a study of cytomegalovirus exposure and HLA in healthy donors. PCR amplification relied on 60 Vbeta primers (plus 13 Jbeta primers). Sequencing was performed with immunoSEQ multiplex PCR; in TCRdb, only in-frame clones are kept and a portion is missing. Of around 76,000 clones in the sample, 78% were seen once. The sample was PBMCs. The source is a middle-aged woman in good health and CMV-seropositive.

This chain joins TRBV5-6 and TRBJ1-6; D might be TRBD1 (6 bases). The CDR3 is 14 amino acids. V was pared by 2 bases and J by 7 bases, with 10 bases between. Germline CDR1 is SGHDT and CDR2 is YYEEEE. Here the CDR3 DNA reads TGTGCCAGCAGCTTACCTACAGGGAATTCACCCCTCCACTTT. Residues: CASSLPTGNSPLHF.

This chain uses TRBV28 with TRBJ1-2; D gene unclear. V lost 6 bases, J lost 4 bases, and 15 bases lay in between. Germline assignment: CDR1 MDHEN and CDR2 SYDVKM. This CDR3 is built from 14 residues. As DNA, the CDR3 is TGTGCCAGCAGCCCTAATTTGAGTGTCTATGGCTACACCTTC. Its translation: CASSPNLSVYGYTF.

This sequence joins TRBV2 and TRBJ1-6; D uncertain. V was shortened by 3 bases and J by 0 bases, with 6 bases between the two germline ends. The CDR3 contains 15 residues. Germline V lookup: CDR1 SNHLY, CDR2 FYNNEI. CDR3 sequence: CASSERSSYNSPLHF. The CDR3 DNA reads TGTGCCAGCAGTGAGAGGAGCTCCTATAATTCACCCCTCCACTTT.

The gene calls are TRBV28 and TRBJ1-5; 11 positions agree with TRBD1. Germline loops: CDR1 MDHEN, CDR2 SYDVKM. V lost 6 bases to trimming and J lost 4 bases; unmatched junction nucleotides: 8. The CDR3 extends over 16 amino acids. The CDR3 protein is CASRTRGTGGNQPQHF. The CDR3 nucleotides read TGTGCCAGCAGAACCCGGGGGACAGGGGGAAATCAGCCCCAGCATTTT.

V gene TRBV7-7 combines with J gene TRBJ2-5, with TRBD2 matching 16 bases. CDR3 length: 17 amino acids. J gave up 5 bases and V 4 bases, and 7 bases lay outside the gene matches. CDR1 is SSHAT and CDR2 is FNYEAQ in the germline V gene (reference sequence). The CDR3 loop is CASSWGLAGGVSETQYF. In nucleotides, the CDR3 is TGTGCCAGCAGCTGGGGACTAGCGGGGGGGGTCAGCGAGACCCAGTACTTC. Combining the CDR3 with reference TRBV7-7 and TRBJ2-5 gives the whole variable domain GAGVSQSPRYKVTKRGQDVTLRCDPISSHATLYWYQQALGQGPEFLTYFNYEAQPDKSGLPSDRFSAERPEGSISTLTIQRTEQRDSAMYRCASSWGLAGGVSETQYFGPGTRLLVL.

The V call is TRBV6-1, the J call TRBJ1-5; a possible D gene is TRBD1 (5 bases). V was shortened by 7 bases and J by 1 base, with 5 bases between the two germline ends. CDR1 MNHNS and CDR2 SASEGT come from the germline V gene. This CDR3 spans 12 amino acids. CDR3 amino acids: CASTGSNQPQHF. DNA for the CDR3: TGTGCCAGCACAGGGAGCAATCAGCCCCAGCATTTT.

The chain carries TRBV7-2 and TRBJ1-6; possibly TRBD1 for D (6 bases). Germline V lookup: CDR1 SGHTA, CDR2 FQGNSA. The CDR3 covers 14 residues. V shed 0 bases and J shed 11 bases, with 11 bases lying between them. The CDR3 sequence: CASSLAAGGAPLHF. The DNA of the CDR3 is TGTGCCAGCAGCTTAGCAGCGGGGGGCGCACCCCTCCACTTT. The entire variable domain, with the rest obtained from reference TRBV7-2 and TRBJ1-6, is as follows: GAGVSQSPSNKVTEKGKDVELRCDPISGHTALYWYRQSLGQGLEFLIYFQGNSAPDKSGLPSDRFSAERTGGSVSTLTIQRTQQEDSAVYLCASSLAAGGAPLHFGNGTRLTVT.

The rearrangement links TRBV29-1 to TRBJ1-1, with D perhaps matching TRBD1 (5 bases). V dropped 5 bases and J dropped 2 bases, with 12 bases sitting between them. This CDR3 contains 13 residues. From germline, CDR1 is SQVTM and CDR2 ANQGSEA. The CDR3 DNA reads as TGCAGCGTTCGACAGACTTCTAACACTGAAGCTTTCTTT. Its translation is CSVRQTSNTEAFF.

This clone was seen once. The V and J genes are TRBV28 and TRBJ1-1; D gene uncertain. The CDR3 has 12 amino acids. Germline V gene sequence: CDR1 MDHEN, CDR2 SYDVKM. Trimming shortened V by 8 bases and J by 3 bases, and 10 bases separated the two germline ends. CDR3 bases: TGTGCCAGCTCGGTATCTTACACTGAAGCTTTCTTT. It yields the protein CASSVSYTEAFF. The entire variable domain, with the rest obtained from reference TRBV28 and TRBJ1-1, is as follows: DVKVTQSSRYLVKRTGEKVFLECVQDMDHENMFWYRQDPGLGLRLIYFSYDVKMKEKGDIPEGYSVSREKKERFSLILESASTNQTSMYLCASSVSYTEAFFGQGTRLTVV.

The gene calls are TRBV6-5 and TRBJ2-7; 8 bases line up with TRBD2. Germline assignment: CDR1 MNHEY and CDR2 SVGAGI. This CDR3 region has 14 residues. After removal of 6 bases from V and 3 bases from J, the junction contained 7 bases not matched to a gene. CDR3 in amino acids: CASSGGGGGYEQYF. The CDR3 DNA follows: TGTGCCAGCAGCGGGGGGGGCGGTGGCTACGAGCAGTACTTC.

The gene calls are TRBV18 and TRBJ1-4, with 8 bases fitting TRBD1. V lost 3 bases to trimming and J lost 4 bases; unmatched junction nucleotides: 1. This CDR3 has 14 amino acids. CDR1 KGHSH and CDR2 LQKENI come from the germline V gene. CDR3 sequence reads: CASSPDRGNEKLFF. The CDR3 region has the DNA TGTGCCAGCTCACCTGACAGGGGTAATGAAAAACTGTTTTTT.